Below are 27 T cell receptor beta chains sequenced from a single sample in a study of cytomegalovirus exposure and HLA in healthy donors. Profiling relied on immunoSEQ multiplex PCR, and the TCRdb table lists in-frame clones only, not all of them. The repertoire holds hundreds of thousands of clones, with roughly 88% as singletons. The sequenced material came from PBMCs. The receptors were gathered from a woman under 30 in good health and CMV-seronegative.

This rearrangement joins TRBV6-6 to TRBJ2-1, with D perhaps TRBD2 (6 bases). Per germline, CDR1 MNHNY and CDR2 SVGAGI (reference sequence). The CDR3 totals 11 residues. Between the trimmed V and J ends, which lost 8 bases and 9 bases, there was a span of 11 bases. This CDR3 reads CASVGGVEQFF. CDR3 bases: TGTGCCAGCGTGGGCGGGGTTGAGCAGTTCTTC.

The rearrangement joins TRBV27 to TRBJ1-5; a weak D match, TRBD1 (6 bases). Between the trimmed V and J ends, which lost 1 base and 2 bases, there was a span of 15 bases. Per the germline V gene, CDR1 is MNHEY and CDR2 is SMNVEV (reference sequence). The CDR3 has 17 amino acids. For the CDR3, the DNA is TGTGCCAGCAGTTTATGCCGAACAGGGTACTGCAATCAGCCCCAGCATTTT. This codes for CASSLCRTGYCNQPQHF.

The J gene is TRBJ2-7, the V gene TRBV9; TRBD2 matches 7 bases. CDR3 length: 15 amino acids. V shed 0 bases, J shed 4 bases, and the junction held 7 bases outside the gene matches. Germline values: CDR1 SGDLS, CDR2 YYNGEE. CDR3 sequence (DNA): TGTGCCAGCAGCGTAGACTCTGGGGGAGGGTACGAGCAGTACTTC. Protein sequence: CASSVDSGGGYEQYF. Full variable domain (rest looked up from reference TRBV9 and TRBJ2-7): DSGVTQTPKHLITATGQRVTLRCSPRSGDLSVYWYQQSLDQGLQFLIQYYNGEERAKGNILERFSAQQFPDLHSELNLSSLELGDSALYFCASSVDSGGGYEQYFGPGTRLTVT.

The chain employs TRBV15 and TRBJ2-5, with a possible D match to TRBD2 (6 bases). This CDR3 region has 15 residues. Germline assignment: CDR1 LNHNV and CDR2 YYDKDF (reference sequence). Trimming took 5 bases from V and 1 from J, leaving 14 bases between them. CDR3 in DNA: TGTGCCACCAGCTCCCGAGGGACTTTCCAAGAGACCCAGTACTTC. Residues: CATSSRGTFQETQYF.

The CDR3 DNA sequence: TGTGCCAGCAGCTCAAACAGGGGGAGCTCTGGAAACACCATATATTTT. Translating gives CASSSNRGSSGNTIYF. V usage is TRBV7-8 and J usage is TRBJ1-3; TRBD1 matches 8 bases. This CDR3 has 16 residues. Germline V gene sequence: CDR1 SGHVS, CDR2 FQNEAQ. Unmatched junction bases numbered 5, after V lost 4 bases and J lost 0 bases.

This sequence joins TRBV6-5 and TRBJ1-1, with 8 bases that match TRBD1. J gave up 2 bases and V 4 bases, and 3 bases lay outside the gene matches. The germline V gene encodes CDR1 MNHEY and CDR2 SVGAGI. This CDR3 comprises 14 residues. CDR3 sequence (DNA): TGTGCCAGCAGTTTGACAGGGGTTAACACTGAAGCTTTCTTT. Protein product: CASSLTGVNTEAFF.

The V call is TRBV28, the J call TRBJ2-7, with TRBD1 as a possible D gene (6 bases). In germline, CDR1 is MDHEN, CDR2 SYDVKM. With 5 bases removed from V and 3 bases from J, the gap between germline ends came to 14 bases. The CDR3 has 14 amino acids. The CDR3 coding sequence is TGTGCCAGCAGTCCTATTGTGACAGGCTACGAGCAGTACTTC. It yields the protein CASSPIVTGYEQYF.

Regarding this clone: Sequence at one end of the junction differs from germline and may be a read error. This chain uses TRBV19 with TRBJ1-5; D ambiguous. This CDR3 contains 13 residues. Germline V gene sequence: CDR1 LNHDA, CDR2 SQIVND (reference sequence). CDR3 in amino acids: CASTKPREQLQHF. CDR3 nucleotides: TGTGCCAGCACAAAACCCCGGGAGCAGCTCCAGCATTTT.

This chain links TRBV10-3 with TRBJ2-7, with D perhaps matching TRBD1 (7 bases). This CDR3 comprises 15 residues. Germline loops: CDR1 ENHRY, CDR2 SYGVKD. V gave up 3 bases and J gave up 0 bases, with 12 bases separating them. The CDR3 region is CAISEGGGSSYEQYF. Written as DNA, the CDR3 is TGTGCCATCAGTGAAGGAGGGGGCTCCTCCTACGAGCAGTACTTC.

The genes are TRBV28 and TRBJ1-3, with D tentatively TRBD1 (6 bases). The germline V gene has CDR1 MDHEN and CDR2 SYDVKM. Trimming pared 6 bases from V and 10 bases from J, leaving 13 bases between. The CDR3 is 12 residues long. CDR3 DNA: TGTGCCAGCAGAGGACAGACAAGTACCATATATTTT. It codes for CASRGQTSTIYF.

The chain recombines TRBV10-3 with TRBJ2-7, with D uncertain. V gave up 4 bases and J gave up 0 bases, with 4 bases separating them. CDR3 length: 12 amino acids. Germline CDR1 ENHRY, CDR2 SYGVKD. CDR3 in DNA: TGTGCCATCAGTGCCAGCTCCTACGAGCAGTACTTC. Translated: CAISASSYEQYF.

The CDR3 DNA reads as TGCAGCGTTGGCGGCGGGACCGACAATGAGCAGTTCTTC. Its translation is CSVGGGTDNEQFF. The rearrangement joins TRBV29-1 to TRBJ2-1; D possibly corresponds to TRBD2 (6 bases). Trimming stripped 4 bases from V and 5 bases from J, with 12 bases between. CDR1 and CDR2 from the germline V gene are SQVTM and ANQGSEA. CDR3 length: 13 amino acids.

In DNA, the CDR3 is TGTGCCAGCAGCCCTGTACGCAGGGTACAAGATACGCAGTATTTT. This sequence encodes CASSPVRRVQDTQYF. The chain combines TRBV7-8 with TRBJ2-3, with a possible D match to TRBD1 (5 bases). Trimming cost V 5 bases and J 5 bases, with 17 bases left between them. Germline-derived CDR1 and CDR2 are SGHVS and FQNEAQ. The CDR3 has 15 amino acids.

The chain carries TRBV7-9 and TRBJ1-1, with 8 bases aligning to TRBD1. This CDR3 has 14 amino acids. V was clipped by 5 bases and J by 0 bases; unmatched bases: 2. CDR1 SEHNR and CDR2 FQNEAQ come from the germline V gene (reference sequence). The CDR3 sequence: CASSVTGVNTEAFF. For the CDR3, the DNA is TGTGCCAGCAGCGTGACAGGGGTGAACACTGAAGCTTTCTTT.

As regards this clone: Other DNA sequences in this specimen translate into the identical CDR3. In nucleotides, the CDR3 is TGTGCCTGGAGGGGGCAGGGTAATCAGCCCCAGCATTTT. Translation: CAWRGQGNQPQHF. The rearrangement joins TRBV30 to TRBJ1-5; weak D call: TRBD1 (5 bases). This CDR3 region has 13 residues. The germline CDR1 and CDR2 sequences are GTSNPN and SVGIG (reference sequence). V was clipped by 3 bases and J by 4 bases, with 10 bases between them.

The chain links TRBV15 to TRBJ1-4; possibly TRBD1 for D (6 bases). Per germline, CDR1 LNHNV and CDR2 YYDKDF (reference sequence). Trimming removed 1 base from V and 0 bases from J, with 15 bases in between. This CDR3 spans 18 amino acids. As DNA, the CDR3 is TGTGCCACCAGCAGAGGGGGGCGGACTGAAGCAACTAATGAAAAACTGTTTTTT. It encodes CATSRGGRTEATNEKLFF. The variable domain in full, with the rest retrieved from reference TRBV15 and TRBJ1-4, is DAMVIQNPRYQVTQFGKPVTLSCSQTLNHNVMYWYQQKSSQAPKLLFHYYDKDFNNEADTPDNFQSRRPNTSFCFLDIRSPGLGDTAMYLCATSRGGRTEATNEKLFFGSGTQLSVL.

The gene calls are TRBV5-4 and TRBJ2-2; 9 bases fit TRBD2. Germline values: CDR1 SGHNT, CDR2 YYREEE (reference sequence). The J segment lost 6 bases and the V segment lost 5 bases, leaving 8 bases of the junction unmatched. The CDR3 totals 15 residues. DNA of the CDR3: TGTGCCAGCAGGAACGGGACTAGCTTCTCCGGGGAGCTGTTTTTT. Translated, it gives CASRNGTSFSGELFF.

For the CDR3, the DNA is TGTGCCAGCAGTTACTCGAACAGGTGGGCCTACAATGAGCAGTTCTTC. It is translated as CASSYSNRWAYNEQFF. V and J are TRBV6-5 and TRBJ2-1; weak D call: TRBD1 (5 bases). Germline CDR1 is MNHEY and CDR2 is SVGAGI. This CDR3 is 16 amino acids long. Trimming removed 0 bases at V and 2 bases at J, with 11 bases between.

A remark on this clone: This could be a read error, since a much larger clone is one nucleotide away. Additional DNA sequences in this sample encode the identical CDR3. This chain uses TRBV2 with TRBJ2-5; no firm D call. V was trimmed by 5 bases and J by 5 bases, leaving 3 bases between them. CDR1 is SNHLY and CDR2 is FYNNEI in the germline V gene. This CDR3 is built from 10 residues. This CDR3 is CASSRETQYF. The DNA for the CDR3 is TGTGCCAGCAGTCGGGAGACCCAGTACTTC.

The chain's CDR3 is CASSPGTAGNTIYF. For the CDR3, the DNA is TGTGCCAGCAGCCCCGGGACAGCTGGAAACACCATATATTTT. The chain links TRBV11-3 to TRBJ1-3; 7 nucleotides agree with TRBD1. The germline V gene has CDR1 SGHNT and CDR2 YENEEA. The CDR3 extends over 14 amino acids. V lost 5 bases, J lost 2 bases, and 3 bases stayed unmatched.

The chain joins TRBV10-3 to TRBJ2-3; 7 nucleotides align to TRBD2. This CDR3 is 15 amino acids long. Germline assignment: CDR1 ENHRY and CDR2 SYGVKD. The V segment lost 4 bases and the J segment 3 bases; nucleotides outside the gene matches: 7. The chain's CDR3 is CAISGGRVATDTQYF. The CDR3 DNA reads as TGTGCCATCAGTGGTGGGAGGGTAGCAACAGATACGCAGTATTTT.

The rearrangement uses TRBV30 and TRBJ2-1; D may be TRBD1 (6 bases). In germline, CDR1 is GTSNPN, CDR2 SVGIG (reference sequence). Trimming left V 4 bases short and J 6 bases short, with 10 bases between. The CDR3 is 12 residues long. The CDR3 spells CAWNNRANEQFF. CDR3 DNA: TGTGCCTGGAACAACAGGGCCAATGAGCAGTTCTTC.

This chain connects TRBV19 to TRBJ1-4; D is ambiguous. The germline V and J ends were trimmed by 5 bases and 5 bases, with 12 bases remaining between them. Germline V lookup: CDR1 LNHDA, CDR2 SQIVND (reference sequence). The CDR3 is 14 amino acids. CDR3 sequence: CASSASTGNEKLFF. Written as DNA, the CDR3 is TGTGCCAGTAGTGCTTCGACCGGGAATGAAAAACTGTTTTTT.

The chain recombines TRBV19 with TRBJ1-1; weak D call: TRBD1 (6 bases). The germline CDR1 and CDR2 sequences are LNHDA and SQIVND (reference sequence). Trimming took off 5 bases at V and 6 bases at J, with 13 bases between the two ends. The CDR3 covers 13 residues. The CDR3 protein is CASSGGGKPEAFF. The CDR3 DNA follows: TGTGCCAGTAGTGGCGGGGGCAAGCCTGAAGCTTTCTTT.

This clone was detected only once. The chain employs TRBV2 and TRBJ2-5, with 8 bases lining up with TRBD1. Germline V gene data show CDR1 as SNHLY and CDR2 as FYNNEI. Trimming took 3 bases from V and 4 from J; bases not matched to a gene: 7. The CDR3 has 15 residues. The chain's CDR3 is CASSDGQGHGETQYF. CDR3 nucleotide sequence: TGTGCCAGCAGTGACGGACAGGGCCATGGAGAGACCCAGTACTTC. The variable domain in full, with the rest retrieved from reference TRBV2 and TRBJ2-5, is EPEVTQTPSHQVTQMGQEVILRCVPISNHLYFYWYRQILGQKVEFLVSFYNNEISEKSEIFDDQFSVERPDGSNFTLKIRSTKLEDSAMYFCASSDGQGHGETQYFGPGTRLLVL.

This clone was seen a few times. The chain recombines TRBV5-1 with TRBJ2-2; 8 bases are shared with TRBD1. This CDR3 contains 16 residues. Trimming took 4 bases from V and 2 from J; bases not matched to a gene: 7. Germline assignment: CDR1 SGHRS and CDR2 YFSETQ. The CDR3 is CASSLRGTGNTGELFF. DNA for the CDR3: TGCGCCAGCAGCCTTCGCGGGACAGGAAACACCGGGGAGCTGTTTTTT. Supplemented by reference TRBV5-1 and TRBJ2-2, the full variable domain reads KAGVTQTPRYLIKTRGQQVTLSCSPISGHRSVSWYQQTPGQGLQFLFEYFSETQRNKGNFPGRFSGRQFSNSRSEMNVSTLELGDSALYLCASSLRGTGNTGELFFGEGSRLTVL.

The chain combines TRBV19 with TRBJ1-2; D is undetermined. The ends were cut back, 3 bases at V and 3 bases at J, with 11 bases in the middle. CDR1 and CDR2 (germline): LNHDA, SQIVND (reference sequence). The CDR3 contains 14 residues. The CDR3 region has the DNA TGTGCCAGTAGTATTAGAGGATTGGACTATGGCTACACCTTC. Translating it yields CASSIRGLDYGYTF.